This T cell receptor beta chain was recovered during a study of blood T cells in healthy people across ages. This clonotype showed up just a few times. Its antigen is not identified. For every donor, a draw yielded about 10 milliliters of peripheral blood. Germline V gene data show CDR1 as MNHEY and CDR2 as SVGAGI. The CDR3 runs to 15 residues. After removal of 5 bases from V and 1 base from J, the junction contained 7 bases not matched to a gene. Alongside a J-beta primer mix, a sample-barcoded 5' primer served in a second PCR lasting roughly 6 to 11 cycles. TCRdb independently ran MiXCR on the 5' RACE reads; one entry per CDR3 protein. The table shows hundreds of thousands of distinct CDR3 sequences, with approximately 44% occurring only once. Broader study findings: Any changes in expanded clonotypes were possibly confounded, as donor CMV status remained unknown.

Sequenced sample: blood. The V call is TRBV6-5, the J call TRBJ1-2, with 7 positions matching TRBD1. The sequence was obtained from a man aged 55 to 70 in good health. The DNA of the CDR3 is TGTGCCAGCAGTCCTCCGGGACAGTTTAACTATGGCTACACCTTC. It yields the protein CASSPPGQFNYGYTF.